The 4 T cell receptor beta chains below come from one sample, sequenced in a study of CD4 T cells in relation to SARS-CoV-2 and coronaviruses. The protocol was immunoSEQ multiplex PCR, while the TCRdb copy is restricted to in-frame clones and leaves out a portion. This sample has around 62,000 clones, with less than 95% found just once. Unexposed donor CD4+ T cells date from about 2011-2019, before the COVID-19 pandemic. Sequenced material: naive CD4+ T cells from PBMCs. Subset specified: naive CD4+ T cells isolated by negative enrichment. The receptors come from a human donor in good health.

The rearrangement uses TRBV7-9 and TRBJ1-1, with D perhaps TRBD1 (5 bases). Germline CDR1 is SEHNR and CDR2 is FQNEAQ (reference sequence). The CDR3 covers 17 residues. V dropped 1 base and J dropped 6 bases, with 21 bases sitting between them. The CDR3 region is CASSLVSVGRGAPEAFF. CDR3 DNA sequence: TGTGCCAGCAGCTTAGTATCCGTGGGGCGGGGAGCACCTGAAGCTTTCTTT.

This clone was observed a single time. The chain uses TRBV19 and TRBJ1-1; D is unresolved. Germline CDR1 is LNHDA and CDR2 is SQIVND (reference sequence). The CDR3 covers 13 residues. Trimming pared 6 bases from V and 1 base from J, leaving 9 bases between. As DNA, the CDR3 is TGTGCCAGTAGGCCATTAAGGAACACTGAAGCTTTCTTT. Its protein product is CASRPLRNTEAFF.

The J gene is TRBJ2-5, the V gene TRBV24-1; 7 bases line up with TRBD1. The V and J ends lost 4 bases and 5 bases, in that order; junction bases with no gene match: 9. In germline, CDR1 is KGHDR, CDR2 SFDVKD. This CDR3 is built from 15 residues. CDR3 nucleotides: TGTGCCACCAGTGAACCGGGACAGAACAAGGAGACCCAGTACTTC. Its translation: CATSEPGQNKETQYF.

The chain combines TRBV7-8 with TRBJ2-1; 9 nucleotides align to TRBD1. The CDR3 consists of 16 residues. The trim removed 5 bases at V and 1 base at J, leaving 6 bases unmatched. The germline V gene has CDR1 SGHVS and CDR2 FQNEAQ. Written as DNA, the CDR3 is TGTGCCAGCAGCGGGCCGGGACAGGGTTCCTACAATGAGCAGTTCTTC. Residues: CASSGPGQGSYNEQFF.